The following is a T cell receptor beta chain sequence with its context. What it recognizes is unknown. The sample is drawn from a study of CD8 T cells in Susac syndrome. Study-level information: Clinical remission applied to roughly 8 sequenced Susac syndrome patients, and six had active disease. Patients with Susac syndrome were therapy-naive, taking corticosteroids, with some also receiving intravenous immunoglobulin, or taking intravenous immunoglobulin alone at the time their blood was drawn. Study-level points and caveats: CD4+ repertoires of Susac syndrome patients lacked detectable clonal expansion.

Germline lookup yields CDR1 SGHRS and CDR2 YFSETQ. With 4 bases clipped from V and 6 bases from J, the junction kept 11 bases outside the gene matches. The CDR3 totals 16 residues. When the RNA was reverse transcribed, random hexamers were used with an input of roughly 0.45 to 1 ug. The TCR beta CDR3 was amplified by immunoSEQ multiplex PCR across 54 Vbeta, 13 Jbeta. TCRdb called the immunoSEQ multiplex PCR reads again in MiXCR, with one record for every CDR3 protein. The sample lists some 160,000 distinct CDR3 sequences, 94% occurring once. The chain carries TRBV5-1 and TRBJ2-3; TRBD2 matches 10 bases. This clonotype was sampled from a human donor with Susac syndrome. Specimen: CD4+ T cells from PBMCs. The CDR3 spells CASSLPTSGTQDTQYF. Written as DNA, the CDR3 is TGCGCCAGCAGCCTGCCCACTAGCGGGACACAGGATACGCAGTATTTT.